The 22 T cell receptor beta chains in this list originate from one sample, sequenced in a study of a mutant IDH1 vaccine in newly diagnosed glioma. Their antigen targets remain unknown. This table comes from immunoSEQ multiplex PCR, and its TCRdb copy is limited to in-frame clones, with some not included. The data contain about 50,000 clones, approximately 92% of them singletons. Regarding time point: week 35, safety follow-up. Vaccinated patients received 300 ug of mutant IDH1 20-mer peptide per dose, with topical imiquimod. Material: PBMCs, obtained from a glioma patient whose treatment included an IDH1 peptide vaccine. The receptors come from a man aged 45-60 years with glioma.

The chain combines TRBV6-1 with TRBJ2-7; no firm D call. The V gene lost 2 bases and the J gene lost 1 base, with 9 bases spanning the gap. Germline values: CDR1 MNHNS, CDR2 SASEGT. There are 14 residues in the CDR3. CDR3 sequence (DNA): TGTGCCAGCAGTGAATTTTACAGATCCTACGAGCAGTACTTC. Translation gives CASSEFYRSYEQYF.

In DNA, the CDR3 is TGTGCCAGCAGTTTAGGGGGTCAGCCCCAGCATTTT. Translating it yields CASSLGGQPQHF. V usage is TRBV27 and J usage is TRBJ1-5, with a weak D call TRBD1 (5 bases). V dropped 2 bases and J dropped 6 bases, with 5 bases sitting between them. CDR3 length equals 12 residues. Germline loops: CDR1 MNHEY, CDR2 SMNVEV (reference sequence).

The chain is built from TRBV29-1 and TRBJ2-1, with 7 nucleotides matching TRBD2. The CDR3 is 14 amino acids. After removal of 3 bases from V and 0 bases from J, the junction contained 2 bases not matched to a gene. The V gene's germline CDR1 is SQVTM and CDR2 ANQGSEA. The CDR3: CSVDGGSSYNEQFF. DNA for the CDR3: TGCAGCGTTGACGGCGGGAGCTCCTACAATGAGCAGTTCTTC.

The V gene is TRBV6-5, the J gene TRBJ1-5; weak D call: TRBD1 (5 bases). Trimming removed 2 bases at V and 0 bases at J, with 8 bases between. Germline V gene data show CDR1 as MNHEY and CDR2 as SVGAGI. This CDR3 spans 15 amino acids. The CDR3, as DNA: TGTGCCAGCAGTTACAGTGGGGGTAGCAATCAGCCCCAGCATTTT. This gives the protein CASSYSGGSNQPQHF.

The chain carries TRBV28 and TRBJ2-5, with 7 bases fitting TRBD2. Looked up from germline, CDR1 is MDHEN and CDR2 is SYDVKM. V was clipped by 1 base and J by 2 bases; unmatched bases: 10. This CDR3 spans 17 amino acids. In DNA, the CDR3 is TGTGCCAGCAGTTTATCATCTTCGGGGGGAGGGCAAGAGACCCAGTACTTC. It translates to CASSLSSSGGGQETQYF.

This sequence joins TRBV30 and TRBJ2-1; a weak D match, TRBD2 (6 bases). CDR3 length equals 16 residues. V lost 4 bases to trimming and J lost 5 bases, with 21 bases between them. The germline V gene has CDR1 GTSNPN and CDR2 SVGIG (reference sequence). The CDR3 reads CAWIGLNLPTHNEQFF. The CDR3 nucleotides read TGTGCCTGGATTGGACTAAATCTCCCCACCCACAATGAGCAGTTCTTC.

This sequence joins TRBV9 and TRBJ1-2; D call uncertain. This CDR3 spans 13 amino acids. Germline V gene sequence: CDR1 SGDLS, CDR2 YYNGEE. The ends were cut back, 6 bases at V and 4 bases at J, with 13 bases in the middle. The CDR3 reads CASNDHGPYGYTF. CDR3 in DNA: TGTGCCAGCAACGACCATGGACCCTATGGCTACACCTTC.

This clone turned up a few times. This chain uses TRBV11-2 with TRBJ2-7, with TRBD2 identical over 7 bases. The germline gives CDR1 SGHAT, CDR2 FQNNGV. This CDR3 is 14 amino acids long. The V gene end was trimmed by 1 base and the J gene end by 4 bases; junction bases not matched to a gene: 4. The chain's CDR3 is CASSLGLAGYEQYF. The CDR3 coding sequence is TGTGCCAGCAGCTTAGGACTAGCCGGATACGAGCAGTACTTC.

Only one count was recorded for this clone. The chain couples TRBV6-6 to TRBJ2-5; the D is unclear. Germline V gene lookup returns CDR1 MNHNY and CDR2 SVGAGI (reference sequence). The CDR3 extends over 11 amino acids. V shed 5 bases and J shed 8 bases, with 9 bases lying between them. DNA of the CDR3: TGTGCCAGCAGTCCCTCTATTACCCAGTACTTC. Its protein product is CASSPSITQYF.

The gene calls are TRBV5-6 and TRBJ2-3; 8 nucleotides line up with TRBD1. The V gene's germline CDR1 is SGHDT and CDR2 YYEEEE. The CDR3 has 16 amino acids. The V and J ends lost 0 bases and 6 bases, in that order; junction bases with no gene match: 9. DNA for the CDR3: TGTGCCAGCAGCTTGGGGGGGCAGGGGGCTTGGGATACGCAGTATTTT. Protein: CASSLGGQGAWDTQYF.

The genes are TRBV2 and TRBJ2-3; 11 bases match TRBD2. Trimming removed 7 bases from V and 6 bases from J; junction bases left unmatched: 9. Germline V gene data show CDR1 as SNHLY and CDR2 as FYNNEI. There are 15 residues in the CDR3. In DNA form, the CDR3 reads TGTGCCAGCACCAAACTAGCGGGAGTATTTGATACGCAGTATTTT. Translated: CASTKLAGVFDTQYF.

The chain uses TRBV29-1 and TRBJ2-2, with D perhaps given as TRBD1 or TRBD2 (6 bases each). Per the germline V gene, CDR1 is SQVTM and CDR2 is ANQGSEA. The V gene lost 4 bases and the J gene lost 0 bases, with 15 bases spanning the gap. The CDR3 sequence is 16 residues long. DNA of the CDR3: TGCAGCGTTGGGGGGGCAGGGTGGACGAACACCGGGGAGCTGTTTTTT. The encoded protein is CSVGGAGWTNTGELFF.

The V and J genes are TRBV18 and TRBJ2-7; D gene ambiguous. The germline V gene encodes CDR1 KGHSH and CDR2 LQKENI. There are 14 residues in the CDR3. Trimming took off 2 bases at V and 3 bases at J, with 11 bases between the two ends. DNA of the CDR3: TGTGCCAGCTCACCATTCGGCGAAATCTACGAGCAGTACTTC. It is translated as CASSPFGEIYEQYF.

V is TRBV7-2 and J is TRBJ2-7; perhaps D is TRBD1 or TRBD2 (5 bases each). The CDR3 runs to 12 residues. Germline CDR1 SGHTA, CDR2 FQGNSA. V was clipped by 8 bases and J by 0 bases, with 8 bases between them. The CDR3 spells CASHGASYEQYF. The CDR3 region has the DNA TGTGCCAGCCACGGGGCCTCCTACGAGCAGTACTTC. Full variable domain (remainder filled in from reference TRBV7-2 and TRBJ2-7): GAGVSQSPSNKVTEKGKDVELRCDPISGHTALYWYRQSLGQGLEFLIYFQGNSAPDKSGLPSDRFSAERTGGSVSTLTIQRTQQEDSAVYLCASHGASYEQYFGPGTRLTVT.

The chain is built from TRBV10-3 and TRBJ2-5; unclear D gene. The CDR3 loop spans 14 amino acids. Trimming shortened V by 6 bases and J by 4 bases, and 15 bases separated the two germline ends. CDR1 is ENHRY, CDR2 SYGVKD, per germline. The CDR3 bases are TGTGCCATCAGCTCCAATGGGCCCAGAGAGACCCAGTACTTC. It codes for CAISSNGPRETQYF.

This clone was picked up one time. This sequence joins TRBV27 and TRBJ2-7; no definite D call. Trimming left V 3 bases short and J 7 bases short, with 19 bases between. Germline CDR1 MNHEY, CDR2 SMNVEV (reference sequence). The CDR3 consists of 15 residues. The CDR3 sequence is CASSLAKTLSGEQYF. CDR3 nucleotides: TGTGCCAGCAGTTTGGCGAAGACGTTATCTGGAGAGCAGTACTTC.

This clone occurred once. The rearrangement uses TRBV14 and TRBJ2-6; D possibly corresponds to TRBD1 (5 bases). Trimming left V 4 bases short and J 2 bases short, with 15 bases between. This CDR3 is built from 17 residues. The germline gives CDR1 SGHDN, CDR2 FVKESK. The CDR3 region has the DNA TGTGCCAGCAGCCGACCAATATCAGGGACTGGGGCCAACGTCCTGACTTTC. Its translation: CASSRPISGTGANVLTF.

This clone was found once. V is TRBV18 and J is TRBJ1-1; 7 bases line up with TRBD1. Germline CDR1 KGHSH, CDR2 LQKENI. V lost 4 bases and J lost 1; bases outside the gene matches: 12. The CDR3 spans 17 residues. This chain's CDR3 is CASSHSTGPYANTEAFF. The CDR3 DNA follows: TGTGCCAGCTCACACTCGACAGGGCCCTATGCGAACACTGAAGCTTTCTTT.

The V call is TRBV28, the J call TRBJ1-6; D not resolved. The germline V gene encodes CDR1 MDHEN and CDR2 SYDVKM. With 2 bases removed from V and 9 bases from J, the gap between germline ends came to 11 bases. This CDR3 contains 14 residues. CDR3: CASSLHLIGSPLHF. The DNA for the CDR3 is TGTGCCAGCAGTTTACATCTCATAGGTTCACCCCTCCACTTT.

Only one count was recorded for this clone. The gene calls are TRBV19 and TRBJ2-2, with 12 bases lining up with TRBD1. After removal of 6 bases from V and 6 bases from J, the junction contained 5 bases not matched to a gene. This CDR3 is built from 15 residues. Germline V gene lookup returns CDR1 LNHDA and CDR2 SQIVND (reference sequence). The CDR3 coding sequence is TGTGCCAGTAGCCGGGACAGGGGGCGGGCCGGGGAGCTGTTTTTT. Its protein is CASSRDRGRAGELFF.

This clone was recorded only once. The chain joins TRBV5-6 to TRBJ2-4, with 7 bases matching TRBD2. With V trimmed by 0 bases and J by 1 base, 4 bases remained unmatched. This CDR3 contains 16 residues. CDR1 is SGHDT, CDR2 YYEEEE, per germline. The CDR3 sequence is CASSLGRRGAKNIQYF. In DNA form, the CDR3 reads TGTGCCAGCAGCTTGGGTCGGCGGGGGGCCAAAAACATTCAGTACTTC. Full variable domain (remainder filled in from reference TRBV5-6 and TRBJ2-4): DAGVTQSPTHLIKTRGQQVTLRCSPKSGHDTVSWYQQALGQGPQFIFQYYEEEERQRGNFPDRFSGHQFPNYSSELNVNALLLGDSALYLCASSLGRRGAKNIQYFGAGTRLSVL.

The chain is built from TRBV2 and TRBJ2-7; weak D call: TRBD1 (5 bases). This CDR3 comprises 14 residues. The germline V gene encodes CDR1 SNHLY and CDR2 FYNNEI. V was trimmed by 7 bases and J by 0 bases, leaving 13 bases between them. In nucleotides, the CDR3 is TGTGCCAGCAAGTGGGGCTACCTCTCCTACGAGCAGTACTTC. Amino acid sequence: CASKWGYLSYEQYF.